A selection of T cell receptor beta chains follows, all from one sample in a study of T cell responses to AZD1222 COVID-19 vaccine. The assay was immunoSEQ multiplex PCR, and TCRdb's table has in-frame clones only and misses some. The table lists 120,000 or so clones, approximately 88% of them singletons. Sequencing used peripheral blood, obtained on day 0 of AZD1222 vaccination. The origin of the receptors is an adult in good health. CDR3s include the opening cysteine and the closing phenylalanine or tryptophan. A D gene is named only where the DNA matches it firmly. The size of a clone is reported for some rows only, either as once, few or many, or as a class for expanded clones.

abundance: NA; d_gene: NA; j_gene: TRBJ2-6; v_gene: TRBV19; CDR3nt: TGTGCCAGTAGTCGTAATGGGGCCAACGTCCTGACTTTC; CDR3aa: CASSRNGANVLTF
abundance: NA; d_gene: NA; j_gene: TRBJ2-3; v_gene: TRBV5-6; CDR3nt: TGTGCCAGCAGCTTCTTAGGGGGTGAAAGAACAGATACGCAGTATTTT; CDR3aa: CASSFLGGERTDTQYF
abundance: NA; d_gene: TRBD1; j_gene: TRBJ2-6; v_gene: TRBV7-9; CDR3nt: TGTGCCAGCAGCTCCGGACAGGGTGACTCTGGGGCCAACGTCCTGACTTTC; CDR3aa: CASSSGQGDSGANVLTF
abundance: NA; d_gene: NA; j_gene: TRBJ1-5; v_gene: TRBV18; CDR3nt: TGTGCCAGCTCACCCGATAAAGAGAAGGCCCAGCATTTT; CDR3aa: CASSPDKEKAQHF
abundance: NA; d_gene: TRBD2; j_gene: TRBJ2-3; v_gene: TRBV4-1; CDR3nt: TGCGCCAGCAGCCAAGGAAGCGGGGGGGCCTGGGATACGCAGTATTTT; CDR3aa: CASSQGSGGAWDTQYF
abundance: NA; d_gene: TRBD1; j_gene: TRBJ2-1; v_gene: TRBV7-8; CDR3nt: TGTGCCAGCAGCCCCCGGACAGGGGTCTACAATGAGCAGTTCTTC; CDR3aa: CASSPRTGVYNEQFF
abundance: NA; d_gene: NA; j_gene: TRBJ2-7; v_gene: TRBV11-1; CDR3nt: TGTGCCAGCAGCTTTTTCGGGACACCCTACGAGCAGTACTTC; CDR3aa: CASSFFGTPYEQYF
abundance: NA; d_gene: NA; j_gene: TRBJ1-4; v_gene: TRBV5-1; CDR3nt: TGCGCCAGCAGCCCCGGGGGGGAGGCTAATGAAAAACTGTTTTTT; CDR3aa: CASSPGGEANEKLFF
abundance: NA; d_gene: NA; j_gene: TRBJ1-5; v_gene: TRBV12-3/TRBV12-4; CDR3nt: TGTGCCAGCAGCCCCACAGGGAACCAGCCCCAGCATTTT; CDR3aa: CASSPTGNQPQHF
abundance: NA; d_gene: NA; j_gene: TRBJ1-3; v_gene: TRBV7-9; CDR3nt: TGTGCCAGCAGAGGCTCTGGAAACACCATATATTTT; CDR3aa: CASRGSGNTIYF
abundance: NA; d_gene: NA; j_gene: TRBJ1-5; v_gene: TRBV7-2; CDR3nt: TGTGCCAGCAGCTTGGCTAACAATCAGCCCCAGCATTTT; CDR3aa: CASSLANNQPQHF
abundance: few; d_gene: NA; j_gene: TRBJ1-2; v_gene: TRBV14; CDR3nt: TGTGCCAGCAGCCAAGGGACCTCCACTAACTATGGCTACACCTTC; CDR3aa: CASSQGTSTNYGYTF
abundance: NA; d_gene: TRBD1; j_gene: TRBJ2-7; v_gene: TRBV6-5; CDR3nt: TGTGCCAGCAGTCCCCCGGGACAGGGGTCCTACGAGCAGTACTTC; CDR3aa: CASSPPGQGSYEQYF